Each of the 7 T cell receptor beta chains below was sequenced from the same sample in a study of technical replicates of blood from a handful of donors. Here immunoSEQ multiplex PCR was the method, and the copy in TCRdb shows in-frame clones only, minus some. The sample lists more than 65,000 clones, just under 95% occurring once. Sequencing was carried out using T cells isolated from PBMCs. The source of these receptors is a human donor in good health.

This clone was seen a single time. The chain links TRBV11-2 to TRBJ2-7, with TRBD2 matching over 9 bases. CDR3 length: 14 amino acids. V was clipped by 3 bases and J by 4 bases; unmatched bases: 4. Germline V gives CDR1 SGHAT, CDR2 FQNNGV. CDR3 DNA sequence: TGTGCCAGCAGCTTGGGTAGCGGGAGATACGAGCAGTACTTC. It is translated as CASSLGSGRYEQYF.

The chain uses TRBV4-2 and TRBJ1-1; 7 bases agree with TRBD1. Germline V lookup: CDR1 LGHNA, CDR2 YNFKEQ. CDR3 length equals 17 residues. V lost 1 base, J lost 0 bases, and 8 bases stayed unmatched. This CDR3 is CASSQGGTVTMNTEAFF. The CDR3 DNA follows: TGTGCCAGCAGCCAAGGAGGGACAGTCACCATGAACACTGAAGCTTTCTTT.

The chain couples TRBV11-2 to TRBJ2-5, with 8 bases identical to TRBD1. The V gene's germline CDR1 is SGHAT and CDR2 FQNNGV. With 5 bases clipped from V and 3 bases from J, the junction kept 8 bases outside the gene matches. This CDR3 has 15 amino acids. In DNA, the CDR3 is TGTGCCAGCAGCATTTCCGGGACAGGCGAAGAGACCCAGTACTTC. Translating it yields CASSISGTGEETQYF.

This chain joins TRBV7-8 and TRBJ2-7, with 12 bases lining up with TRBD2. Per germline, CDR1 SGHVS and CDR2 FQNEAQ. This CDR3 region has 17 residues. The J segment lost 1 base and the V segment lost 4 bases, leaving 8 bases of the junction unmatched. The DNA of the CDR3 is TGTGCCAGCAGCTCCGCGACTAGCGGGAGTGGGTCCTACGAGCAGTACTTC. The encoded protein is CASSSATSGSGSYEQYF.

The J gene is TRBJ2-2, the V gene TRBV9; possible D gene TRBD2, 6 bases. Germline V gene data show CDR1 as SGDLS and CDR2 as YYNGEE. The CDR3 length is 15 residues. The V end was cut by 5 bases, the J end by 1 base, with 12 bases between. CDR3 in amino acids: CASRLADLNTGELFF. CDR3 nucleotide sequence: TGTGCCAGCAGGTTAGCGGATCTGAACACCGGGGAGCTGTTTTTT.

The chain combines TRBV5-8 with TRBJ1-4; 8 bases map to TRBD1. This CDR3 is built from 15 residues. Germline CDR1 SGHTS, CDR2 YDEGEE. V trimming: 4 bases; J trimming: 3 bases; junction bases outside the gene matches: 5. For the CDR3, the DNA is TGTGCCAGCAGCCCGGGGACAGGATCTAATGAAAAACTGTTTTTT. This gives the protein CASSPGTGSNEKLFF.

The chain links TRBV11-2 to TRBJ1-1; possibly TRBD1 for D (5 bases). Per germline, CDR1 SGHAT and CDR2 FQNNGV. V was pared by 5 bases and J by 4 bases, with 11 bases between. The CDR3 runs to 13 residues. The CDR3 loop is CASSPPGGTEAFF. DNA for the CDR3: TGTGCCAGCAGCCCCCCGGGGGGCACTGAAGCTTTCTTT.